The clone carrying this T cell receptor beta chain was recorded at least ten times. This specimen belongs to a study of T cells in Graves' hyperthyroidism and ophthalmopathy. V lost 0 bases, J lost 5 bases, and 10 bases stayed unmatched. The CDR3 runs 16 residues. CDR1 and CDR2 from the germline V gene are DFQATT and SNEGSKA (reference sequence). Exclusions: uncontrolled infection, other autoimmune disease, pregnancy, lactation. The PBMCs were taken from around 9 ml of fresh peripheral blood. RNA transcripts gave rise to amplified TCR beta CDR3 regions. HTBI primers were used for first-round RT-PCR of the TCR CDR3. Each CDR3 protein gets one entry after TCRdb re-called the multiplex PCR reads with MiXCR. The sample has 380,000 or so distinct CDR3 sequences, over 11% seen once; the top ten hold about 22%.

The sequence came from a woman aged 25-40 years with Graves' hyperthyroidism. The V and J genes are TRBV20-1 and TRBJ2-5; 9 bases align to TRBD2. The source material was blood. The CDR3 coding sequence is TGCAGTGCTAGAGAACCCTTAGCGGGAGCCTGGGAGACCCAGTACTTC. Protein product: CSAREPLAGAWETQYF.